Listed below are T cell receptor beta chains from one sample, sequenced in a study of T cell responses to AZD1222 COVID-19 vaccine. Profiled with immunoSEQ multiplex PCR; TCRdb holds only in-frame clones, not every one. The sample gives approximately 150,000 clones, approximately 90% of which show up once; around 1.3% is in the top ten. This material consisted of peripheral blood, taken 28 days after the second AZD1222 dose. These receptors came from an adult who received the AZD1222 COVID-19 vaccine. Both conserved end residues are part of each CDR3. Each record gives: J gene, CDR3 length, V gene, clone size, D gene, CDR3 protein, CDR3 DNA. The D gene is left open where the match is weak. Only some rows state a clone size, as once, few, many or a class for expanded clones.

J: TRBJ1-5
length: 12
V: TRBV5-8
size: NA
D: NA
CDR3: CASSLLGRPQHF
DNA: TGTGCCAGCAGCTTGCTAGGGAGGCCCCAGCATTTT

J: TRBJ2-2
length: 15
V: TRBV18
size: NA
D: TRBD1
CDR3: CASSPLGQGTGELFF
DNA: TGTGCCAGCTCACCACTGGGACAGGGAACCGGGGAGCTGTTTTTT

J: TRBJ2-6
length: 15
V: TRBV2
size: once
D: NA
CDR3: CASRTENSGANVLTF
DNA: TGTGCCAGCAGGACAGAGAACTCTGGGGCCAACGTCCTGACTTTC

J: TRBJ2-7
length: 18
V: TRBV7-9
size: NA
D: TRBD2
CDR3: CASSSINSAGTTSYEQYF
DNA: TGTGCCAGCAGCTCAATAAACTCGGCCGGGACTACCAGTTACGAGCAGTACTTC

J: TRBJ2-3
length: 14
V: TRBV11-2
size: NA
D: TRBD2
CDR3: CASSLGLARDTQYF
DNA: TGTGCCAGCAGCTTGGGACTAGCGAGGGATACGCAGTATTTT

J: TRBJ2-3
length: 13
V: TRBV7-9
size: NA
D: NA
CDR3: CASSSPYTDTQYF
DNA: TGTGCCAGCAGCTCGCCCTACACAGATACGCAGTATTTT

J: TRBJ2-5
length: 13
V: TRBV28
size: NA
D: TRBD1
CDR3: CASRTGGQETQYF
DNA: TGTGCCAGCAGGACAGGGGGTCAGGAGACCCAGTACTTC

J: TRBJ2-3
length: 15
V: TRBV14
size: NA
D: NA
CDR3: CASSAIGMYTDTQYF
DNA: TGTGCCAGCAGCGCGATTGGGATGTACACAGATACGCAGTATTTT

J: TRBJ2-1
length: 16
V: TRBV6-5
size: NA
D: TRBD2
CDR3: CASSYSTSGGADEQFF
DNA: TGTGCCAGCAGTTACTCGACTAGCGGGGGGGCAGATGAGCAGTTCTTC

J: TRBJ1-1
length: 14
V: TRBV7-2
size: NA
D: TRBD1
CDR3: CASSPSTDRAEAFF
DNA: TGTGCCAGCAGCCCCTCAACGGACAGGGCTGAAGCTTTCTTT

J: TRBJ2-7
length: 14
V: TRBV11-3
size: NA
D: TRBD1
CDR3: CASSARQGVNEQYF
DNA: TGTGCCAGCAGCGCTCGACAGGGGGTTAACGAGCAGTACTTC

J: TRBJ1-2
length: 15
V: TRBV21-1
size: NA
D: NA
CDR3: CASSVSTEANYGYTF
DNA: TGTGCCAGCAGCGTCTCGACAGAGGCTAACTATGGCTACACCTTC

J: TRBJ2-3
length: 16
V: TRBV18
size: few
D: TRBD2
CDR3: CASSALAGGVTDTQYF
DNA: TGTGCCAGCTCAGCTTTAGCGGGAGGAGTCACAGATACGCAGTATTTT

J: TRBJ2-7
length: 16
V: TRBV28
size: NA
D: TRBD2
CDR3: CASSNPRVGLAYEQYF
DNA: TGTGCCAGCAGTAACCCAAGGGTCGGACTAGCATACGAGCAGTACTTC

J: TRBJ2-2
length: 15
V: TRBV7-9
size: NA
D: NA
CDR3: CASSLLPEASGELFF
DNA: TGTGCCAGCAGCTTACTTCCGGAAGCCTCCGGGGAGCTGTTTTTT

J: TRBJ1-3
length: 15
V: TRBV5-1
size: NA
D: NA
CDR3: CASSLEGNSGNTIYF
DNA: TGCGCCAGCAGCTTGGAAGGGAACTCTGGAAACACCATATATTTT

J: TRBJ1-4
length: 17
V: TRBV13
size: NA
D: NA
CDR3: CASSSLHLGTGNEKLFF
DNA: TGTGCCAGCAGCTCTCTTCACCTAGGGACCGGGAATGAAAAACTGTTTTTT

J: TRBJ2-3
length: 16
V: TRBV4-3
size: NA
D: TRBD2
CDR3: CASSQDGTSGTDTQYF
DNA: TGCGCCAGCAGCCAAGACGGGACTAGCGGGACAGATACGCAGTATTTT

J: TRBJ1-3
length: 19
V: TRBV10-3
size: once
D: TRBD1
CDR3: CAIRTRTGAVERSGNTIYF
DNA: TGTGCCATCAGGACCCGGACAGGGGCCGTTGAAAGGTCTGGAAACACCATATATTTT

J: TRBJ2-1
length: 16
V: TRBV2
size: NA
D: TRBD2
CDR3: CASKSSSRGTYNEQFF
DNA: TGTGCCAGCAAATCCTCGTCGCGGGGGACCTACAATGAGCAGTTCTTC

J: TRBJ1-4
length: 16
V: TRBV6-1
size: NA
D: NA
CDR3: CASSESPRGFGEKLFF
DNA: TGTGCCAGCAGTGAATCACCCAGGGGCTTCGGTGAAAAACTGTTTTTT

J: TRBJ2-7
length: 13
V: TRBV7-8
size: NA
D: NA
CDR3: CASSLVPGNEQYF
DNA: TGTGCCAGCAGCTTAGTGCCCGGGAACGAGCAGTACTTC

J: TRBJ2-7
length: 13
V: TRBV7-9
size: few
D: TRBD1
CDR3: CASAGTGGLEQYF
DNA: TGTGCCAGCGCCGGGACAGGGGGTCTCGAGCAGTACTTC

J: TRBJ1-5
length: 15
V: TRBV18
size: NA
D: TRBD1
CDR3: CASSPKGGGDQPQHF
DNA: TGTGCCAGCTCACCAAAAGGGGGCGGTGATCAGCCCCAGCATTTT

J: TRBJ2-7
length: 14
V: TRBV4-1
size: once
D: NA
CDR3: CASSQVAESYEQYF
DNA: TGCGCCAGCAGCCAAGTCGCGGAGTCCTACGAGCAGTACTTC

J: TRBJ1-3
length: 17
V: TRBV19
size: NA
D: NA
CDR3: CASSPLRTVSSGNTIYF
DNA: TGTGCCAGTAGTCCCCTGCGGACAGTAAGCTCTGGAAACACCATATATTTT

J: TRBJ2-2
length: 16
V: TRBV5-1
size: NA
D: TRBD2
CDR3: CASSLAAGGPAGELFF
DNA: TGCGCCAGCAGCTTGGCGGCGGGAGGGCCTGCCGGGGAGCTGTTTTTT

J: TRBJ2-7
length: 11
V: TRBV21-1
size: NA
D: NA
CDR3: CASSKGGEQYF
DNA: TGTGCCAGCAGCAAAGGGGGGGAGCAGTACTTC

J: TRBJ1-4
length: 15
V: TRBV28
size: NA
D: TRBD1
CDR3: CASSFPTGGIEKLFF
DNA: TGTGCCAGCAGTTTCCCGACAGGGGGCATTGAAAAACTGTTTTTT

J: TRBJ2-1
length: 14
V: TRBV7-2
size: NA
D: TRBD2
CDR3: CASSLRGGVNEQFF
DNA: TGTGCCAGCAGCTTACGGGGGGGCGTTAATGAGCAGTTCTTC

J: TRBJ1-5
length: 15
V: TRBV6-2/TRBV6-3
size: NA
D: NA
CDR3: CASSQNLQRNQPQHF
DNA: TGTGCCAGCAGTCAGAACCTACAGAGAAATCAGCCCCAGCATTTT

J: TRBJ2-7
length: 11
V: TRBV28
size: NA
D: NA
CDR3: CAHATGIEQYF
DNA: TGTGCCCACGCTACAGGGATTGAGCAGTACTTC

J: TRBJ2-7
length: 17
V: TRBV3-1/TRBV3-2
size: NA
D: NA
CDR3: CASSQDPRGGAFYEQYF
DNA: TGTGCCAGCAGCCAAGATCCCCGAGGGGGGGCTTTCTACGAGCAGTACTTC